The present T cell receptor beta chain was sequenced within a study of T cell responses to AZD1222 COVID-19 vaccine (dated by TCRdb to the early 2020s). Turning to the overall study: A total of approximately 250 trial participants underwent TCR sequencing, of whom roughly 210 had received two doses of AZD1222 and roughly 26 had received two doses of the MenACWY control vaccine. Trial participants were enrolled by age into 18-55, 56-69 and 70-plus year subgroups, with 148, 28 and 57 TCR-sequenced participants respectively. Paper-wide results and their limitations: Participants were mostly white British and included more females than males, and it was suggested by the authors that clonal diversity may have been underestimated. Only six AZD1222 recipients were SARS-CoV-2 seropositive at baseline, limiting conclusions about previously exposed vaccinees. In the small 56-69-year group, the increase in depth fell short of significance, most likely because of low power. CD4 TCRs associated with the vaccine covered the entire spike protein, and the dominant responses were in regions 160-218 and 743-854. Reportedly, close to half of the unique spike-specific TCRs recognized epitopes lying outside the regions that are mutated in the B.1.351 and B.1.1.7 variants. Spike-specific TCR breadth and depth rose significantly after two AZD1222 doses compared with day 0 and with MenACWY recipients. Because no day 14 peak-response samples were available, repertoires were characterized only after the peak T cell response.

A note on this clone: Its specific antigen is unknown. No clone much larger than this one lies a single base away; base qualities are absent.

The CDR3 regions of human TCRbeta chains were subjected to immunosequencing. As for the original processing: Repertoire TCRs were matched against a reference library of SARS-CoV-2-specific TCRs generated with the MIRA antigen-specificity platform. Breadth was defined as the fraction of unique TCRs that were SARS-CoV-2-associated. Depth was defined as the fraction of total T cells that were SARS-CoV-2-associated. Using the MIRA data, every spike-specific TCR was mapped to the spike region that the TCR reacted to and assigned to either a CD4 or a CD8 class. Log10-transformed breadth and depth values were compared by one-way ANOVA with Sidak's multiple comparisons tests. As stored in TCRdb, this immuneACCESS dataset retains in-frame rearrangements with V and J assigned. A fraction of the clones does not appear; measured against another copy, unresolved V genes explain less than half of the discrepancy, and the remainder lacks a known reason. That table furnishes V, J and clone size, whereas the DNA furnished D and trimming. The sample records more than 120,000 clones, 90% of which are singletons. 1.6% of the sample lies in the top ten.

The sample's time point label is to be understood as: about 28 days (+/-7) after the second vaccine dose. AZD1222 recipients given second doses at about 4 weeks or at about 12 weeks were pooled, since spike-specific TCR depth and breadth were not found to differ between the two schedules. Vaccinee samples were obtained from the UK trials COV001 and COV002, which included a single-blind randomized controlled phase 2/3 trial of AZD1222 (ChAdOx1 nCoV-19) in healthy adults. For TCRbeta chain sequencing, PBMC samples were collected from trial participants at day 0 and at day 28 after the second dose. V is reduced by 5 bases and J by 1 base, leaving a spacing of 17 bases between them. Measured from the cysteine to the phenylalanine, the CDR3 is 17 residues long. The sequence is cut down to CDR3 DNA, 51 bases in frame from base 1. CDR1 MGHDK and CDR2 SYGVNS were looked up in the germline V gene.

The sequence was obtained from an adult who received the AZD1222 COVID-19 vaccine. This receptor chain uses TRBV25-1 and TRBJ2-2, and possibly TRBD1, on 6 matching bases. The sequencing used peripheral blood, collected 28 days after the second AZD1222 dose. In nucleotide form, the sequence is TGTGCCAGCAGTTCCCTAAGGGGGTGGCAGAACACCGGGGAGCTGTTTTTT. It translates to CASSSLRGWQNTGELFF.